The T cell receptor (beta chain) under discussion was sequenced for a study of T cells in Graves' hyperthyroidism and ophthalmopathy. Study findings and constraints: Prediction of ophthalmopathy progression came a median roughly 6.7 months pre-onset. The blood repertoire included most of the expanded thyroid clonotypes above 0.001.

CDR3 size: 15 residues. Germline CDR1 is SGHTA and CDR2 is FQGNSA. Trimming cost V 5 bases and J 2 bases; bases outside gene matches: 7. Template material for amplifying TCR beta CDR3 regions consisted of RNA transcripts. Carried out on the TCR CDR3, a first-round RT-PCR used the HTBI primer set. From the multiplex PCR reads, TCRdb called clonotypes with MiXCR, one entry per CDR3 protein. The sample holds around 800,000 distinct CDR3 sequences; about two fifths are singletons and the top ten take 8% to 9%. Hyperthyroidism of Graves' type that showed no ophthalmopathy progression within 18 months was stable. This sample holds PBMCs from 8.5 to 10 ml fresh peripheral blood. Of note for this clonotype: Its antigen is unknown.

The chain couples TRBV7-2 to TRBJ2-7, with TRBD2 matching 9 bases. The receptor's source is a man aged 18-30 years with Graves' hyperthyroidism. The sequenced material came from blood. Written as DNA, the CDR3 is TGTGCCAGCAGCGGATTAGCGGGAGAAACCTACGAGCAGTACTTC. It codes for CASSGLAGETYEQYF.